This T cell receptor (beta chain) is drawn from a study of PD-1 blockade in classical Hodgkin lymphoma. Clones were sequenced by immunoSEQ multiplex PCR, and TCRdb holds only the in-frame ones, with some missing. This sample yields 30,000 to 45,000 clones, of which more than 65% are seen a single time; roughly an eighth belongs to the top ten. Per germline, CDR1 MDHEN and CDR2 SYDVKM. CDR3 length: 15 residues. Germline trimming cut 5 bases from V and 4 bases from J; bases unmatched to any gene: 7. Every patient was affected by relapse after autologous stem cell transplantation, while exposure to brentuximab vedotin was not uniform.

This chain connects TRBV28 to TRBJ1-2, with 10 positions matching TRBD1. The specimen comprised peripheral blood mononuclear cells (PBMCs), sampled before the second cycle of nivolumab. The TCR comes from a human donor with classical Hodgkin lymphoma. DNA of the CDR3: TGTGCCAGCAGTCCAAGACAGGGGGCTGTCTATGGCTACACCTTC. Encoded protein: CASSPRQGAVYGYTF.